The source of this T cell receptor beta chain is a study of cytomegalovirus exposure and HLA in healthy donors. The study's findings and limits: A later analysis found most CMV-associated TCR beta chains apparently HLA-restricted. HLA alleles were associated with some 17,000 TCR beta sequences in a later analysis at 0.05 false discovery rate.

CDR3 length: 13 residues. Germline CDR1 SNHLY, CDR2 FYNNEI. Trimming shortened V by 0 bases and J by 4 bases, and 7 bases separated the two germline ends. The PCR contained 60 Vbeta and 13 Jbeta primers. TCRdb's copy holds only in-frame clones and misses some; the assay was immunoSEQ multiplex PCR. This table holds 49,000 or so clones. Nominally healthy donors were sampled, though unrecorded immune exposures were likely. On this clone: Antigen specificity is unknown.

This receptor was identified in a man aged 35 to 55 in good health and CMV-seropositive. J is TRBJ2-7 and V is TRBV2, with TRBD1 as a possible D gene (5 bases). Specimen: PBMCs. The CDR3 nucleotides are TGTGCCAGCAGTGAAGCGGACAAATACGAGCAGTACTTC. Its protein is CASSEADKYEQYF.